Shown below are 15 T cell receptor beta chains from a single sample sequenced in a study of blood T cell repertoires in COVID-19. Assay: immunoSEQ multiplex PCR; the TCRdb copy retains only in-frame clones and omits some. The table includes about 280,000 clones, 89% detected once. Sequenced material: peripheral blood. The receptors shown here come from a woman in her 40s who had recovered from COVID-19.

The rearrangement links TRBV11-2 to TRBJ2-1; D might be TRBD1 (8 bases). The CDR3 spans 15 residues. V was clipped by 0 bases and J by 5 bases, with 11 bases between them. Per the germline V gene, CDR1 is SGHAT and CDR2 is FQNNGV. CDR3 coding DNA: TGTGCCAGCAGCTTAGAACAGGGGGGGCACAATGAGCAGTTCTTC. This gives the protein CASSLEQGGHNEQFF. Using reference TRBV11-2 and TRBJ2-1 for the parts outside the CDR3, the full variable domain is EAGVAQSPRYKIIEKRQSVAFWCNPISGHATLYWYQQILGQGPKLLIQFQNNGVVDDSQLPKDRFSAERLKGVDSTLKIQPAKLEDSAVYLCASSLEQGGHNEQFFGPGTRLTVL.

This clone is a singleton in its sample. This chain's CDR3 is CASSVGQGPSYEQYF. In nucleotides, the CDR3 is TGTGCCAGCAGCGTGGGACAGGGCCCCTCCTACGAGCAGTACTTC. The V and J genes are TRBV7-6 and TRBJ2-7, with 9 bases aligning to TRBD1. V lost 5 bases to trimming and J lost 0 bases; unmatched junction nucleotides: 5. The CDR3 sequence is 15 residues long. From germline, CDR1 is SGHVS and CDR2 FNYEAQ.

This chain uses TRBV7-9 with TRBJ1-4, with a possible D match to TRBD1 (5 bases). CDR1 SEHNR and CDR2 FQNEAQ come from the germline V gene (reference sequence). With 2 bases removed from V and 4 bases from J, the gap between germline ends came to 11 bases. There are 15 residues in the CDR3. DNA of the CDR3: TGTGCCAGCAGCTTATCCGGGACTAATAATGAAAAACTGTTTTTT. As protein: CASSLSGTNNEKLFF. Drawing the rest from reference TRBV7-9 and TRBJ1-4, the complete variable domain is DTGVSQNPRHKITKRGQNVTFRCDPISEHNRLYWYRQTLGQGPEFLTYFQNEAQLEKSRLLSDRFSAERPKGSFSTLEIQRTEQGDSAMYLCASSLSGTNNEKLFFGSGTQLSVL.

The chain combines TRBV20-1 with TRBJ2-1, with TRBD1 matching over 9 bases. V was clipped by 3 bases and J by 14 bases; unmatched bases: 5. The germline V gene encodes CDR1 DFQATT and CDR2 SNEGSKA (reference sequence). CDR3 length: 11 amino acids. In DNA, the CDR3 is TGCAGTGCTAGGGGGACAGGGAAGAAGTTCTTC. Its translation is CSARGTGKKFF.

The rearrangement uses TRBV27 and TRBJ1-1, with TRBD1 as a possible D gene (5 bases). The CDR3 spans 12 residues. V lost 5 bases to trimming and J lost 3 bases, with 7 bases between them. Germline V gene sequence: CDR1 MNHEY, CDR2 SMNVEV (reference sequence). The CDR3 sequence: CASSDRYTEAFF. The CDR3 nucleotides are TGTGCCAGCAGTGACAGATACACTGAAGCTTTCTTT.

V is TRBV19 and J is TRBJ2-7; 9 bases fit TRBD2. Germline-derived CDR1 and CDR2 are LNHDA and SQIVND (reference sequence). With 9 bases clipped from V and 3 bases from J, the junction kept 15 bases outside the gene matches. The CDR3 runs 16 residues. As DNA, the CDR3 is TGTGCCAGCAGTGCGGGAGGGCCGCCCGCCGTCTACGAGCAGTACTTC. This codes for CASSAGGPPAVYEQYF.

The genes are TRBV19 and TRBJ2-3; 7 nucleotides match TRBD2. The ends lost 4 bases at V and 6 bases at J; junction bases unmatched: 7. The germline CDR1 and CDR2 sequences are LNHDA and SQIVND (reference sequence). This CDR3 contains 14 residues. The CDR3 loop reads CASSNLAALDTQYF. CDR3 sequence (DNA): TGTGCCAGTAGTAACCTAGCGGCCCTGGATACGCAGTATTTT.

The chain carries TRBV20-1 and TRBJ2-1, with D perhaps matching TRBD2 (6 bases). The CDR3 loop spans 15 amino acids. The V gene's germline CDR1 is DFQATT and CDR2 SNEGSKA (reference sequence). V lost 3 bases to trimming and J lost 0 bases, with 12 bases between them. CDR3 sequence reads: CSASSGRSSYNEQFF. The CDR3 region has the DNA TGCAGTGCTAGTAGCGGAAGGAGCTCCTACAATGAGCAGTTCTTC.

The gene calls are TRBV3-1 (or the pseudogene TRBV3-2) and TRBJ1-2; the D is unclear. The V end lost 1 base, the J end lost 1 base, and 7 bases lay between the germline ends. The CDR3 loop spans 14 amino acids. CDR1 is LGHDT and CDR2 is YNNKEL in the germline V gene (reference sequence). CDR3 nucleotide sequence: TGTGCCAGCAGCCAAGGAGGTAATAACTATGGCTACACCTTC. This translates into CASSQGGNNYGYTF.

V and J are TRBV6-2 or TRBV6-3 and TRBJ2-3, with 8 bases that match TRBD2. The CDR3 loop spans 16 amino acids. The J segment lost 4 bases and the V segment lost 3 bases, leaving 9 bases of the junction unmatched. Germline CDR1 is MNHEY and CDR2 is SVGEGT. The DNA of the CDR3 is TGTGCCAGCAGTTATCCCCCTGTAGCGGGGCCAGATACGCAGTATTTT. Translated: CASSYPPVAGPDTQYF.

The rearrangement uses TRBV28 and TRBJ2-5; D gene unclear. Trimming removed 5 bases at V and 3 bases at J, with 19 bases between. The V gene's germline CDR1 is MDHEN and CDR2 SYDVKM. The CDR3 spans 16 residues. The CDR3 loop is CASSDDGHYREETQYF. The CDR3 bases are TGTGCCAGCAGTGACGATGGCCATTACCGGGAAGAGACCCAGTACTTC. Filled out from reference TRBV28 and TRBJ2-5, the complete variable domain reads DVKVTQSSRYLVKRTGEKVFLECVQDMDHENMFWYRQDPGLGLRLIYFSYDVKMKEKGDIPEGYSVSREKKERFSLILESASTNQTSMYLCASSDDGHYREETQYFGPGTRLLVL.

In its sample, this clone was seen once. The chain is built from TRBV9 and TRBJ1-5, with TRBD1 as a possible D gene (5 bases). Per germline, CDR1 SGDLS and CDR2 YYNGEE. The CDR3 has 16 amino acids. Between the trimmed V and J ends, which lost 1 base and 6 bases, there was a span of 17 bases. The CDR3 reads CASSVSGLYGGQPQHF. CDR3 sequence (DNA): TGTGCCAGCAGCGTAAGTGGATTGTACGGGGGTCAGCCCCAGCATTTT.

This clone was found once. The CDR3: CASSLALTSGTRSQETQYF. CDR3 DNA sequence: TGTGCCAGCAGCTTAGCCCTTACTAGCGGGACCCGCTCGCAAGAGACCCAGTACTTC. The chain has TRBV7-8 and TRBJ2-5; 10 bases map to TRBD2. J gave up 2 bases and V 0 bases, and 12 bases lay outside the gene matches. The germline V gene encodes CDR1 SGHVS and CDR2 FQNEAQ. The CDR3 consists of 19 residues.

The chain carries TRBV28 and TRBJ1-2, with 7 bases matching TRBD1. Germline V gene data show CDR1 as MDHEN and CDR2 as SYDVKM. The CDR3 spans 13 residues. J gave up 5 bases and V 3 bases, and 3 bases lay outside the gene matches. This chain's CDR3 is CASSFLQGYGYTF. The CDR3 coding sequence is TGTGCCAGCAGTTTCCTACAGGGGTATGGCTACACCTTC.

The J gene is TRBJ2-2, the V gene TRBV10-1; D is possibly TRBD1 (5 bases). This CDR3 region has 16 residues. Germline-derived CDR1 and CDR2 are WNHNN and SYGVQD (reference sequence). With 0 bases removed from V and 4 bases from J, the gap between germline ends came to 12 bases. In DNA, the CDR3 is TGCGCCAGCAGTGAGTCGGGGCAGGGTTTCACCGGGGAGCTGTTTTTT. Its protein is CASSESGQGFTGELFF.